This T cell receptor (beta chain) was identified during a study of cytomegalovirus exposure and HLA in healthy donors. Broader study findings: Later analysis associated a missense DCLRE1C variant with TCR beta V- and J-gene trimming.

Details on this clone: No antigen is known for it.

The germline CDR1 and CDR2 sequences are SGDLS and YYNGEE. The CDR3 sequence is 18 residues long. With V trimmed by 3 bases and J by 4 bases, 8 bases remained unmatched. Both 60 Vbeta primers and 13 Jbeta primers went into the PCR. Data came from immunoSEQ multiplex PCR; TCRdb stores just in-frame clones and leaves some out. The sample lists 35,000 to 45,000 clones, more than 50% occurring once. The V call is TRBV9, the J call TRBJ2-2, with TRBD2 matching 14 bases. Sequenced material: PBMCs. The source is a woman aged 40 to 50 in good health and CMV-seropositive. The CDR3 region has the DNA TGTGCCAGCAGCGCGGGACTAGCGGGGGCCCGGGTCACCGGGGAGCTGTTTTTT. Protein product: CASSAGLAGARVTGELFF.